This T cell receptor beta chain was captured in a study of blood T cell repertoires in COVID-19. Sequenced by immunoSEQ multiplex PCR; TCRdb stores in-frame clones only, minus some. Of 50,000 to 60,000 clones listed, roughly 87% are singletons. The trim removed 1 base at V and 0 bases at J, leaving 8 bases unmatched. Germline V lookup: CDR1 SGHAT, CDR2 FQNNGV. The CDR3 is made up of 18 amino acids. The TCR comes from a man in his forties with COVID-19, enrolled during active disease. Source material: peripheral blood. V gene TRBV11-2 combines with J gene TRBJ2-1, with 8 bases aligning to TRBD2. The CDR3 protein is CASSLVPGGVGSYNEQFF. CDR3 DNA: TGTGCCAGCAGCTTAGTTCCGGGAGGGGTGGGCTCCTACAATGAGCAGTTCTTC.